A selection of T cell receptor beta chains follows, all from one sample in a study of T cell responses to AZD1222 COVID-19 vaccine. Clones were sequenced by immunoSEQ multiplex PCR, and TCRdb holds only the in-frame ones, with some missing. The data hold approximately 120,000 clones, with 70% to 90% observed a single time. The sequenced sample was peripheral blood, obtained on day 0 of AZD1222 vaccination. The receptors originated from an adult in good health. Each CDR3 is given with its conserved first and last residue. The D gene is left open where the match is weak. Where a row states a size, it is once, few, many or the class of an expanded clone; other rows omit it.

d_call	v_call	j_call	clone_size	cdr3_length	cdr3_nt	cdr3_aa
NA	TRBV3-1/TRBV3-2	TRBJ1-1	NA	15	TGTGCCAGCAGCCAAGTGGGGGGTGTTAACACTGAAGCTTTCTTT	CASSQVGGVNTEAFF
NA	TRBV12-3/TRBV12-4	TRBJ1-1	NA	13	TGTGCCAGCAGTTTAAGGATTAACACTGAAGCTTTCTTT	CASSLRINTEAFF
NA	TRBV19	TRBJ1-1	NA	16	TGTGCCAGTAGTATACCGCGTTTACCGTTGAACACTGAAGCTTTCTTT	CASSIPRLPLNTEAFF
NA	TRBV7-2	TRBJ1-2	once	13	TGTGCCAGCAGCCGGAGGATGGGCTATGGCTACACCTTC	CASSRRMGYGYTF
TRBD2	TRBV5-1	TRBJ2-1	NA	16	TGCGCCAGCAGCTTGGAAGGTCTAGCGGCCTACAATGAGCAGTTCTTC	CASSLEGLAAYNEQFF
NA	TRBV24-1	TRBJ2-7	once	13	TGTGCCACCAGTGGTTCAAACTTCTACGAGCAGTACTTC	CATSGSNFYEQYF
TRBD2	TRBV6-2/TRBV6-3	TRBJ2-7	NA	15	TGTGCCAGCAGCCTTAGCGGGGGGGCCCGCTACGAGCAGTACTTC	CASSLSGGARYEQYF
NA	TRBV7-2	TRBJ1-2	NA	13	TGTGCCAGCAGCCCCATGGGCACAAGGGGCGCTTCCTTC	CASSPMGTRGASF
NA	TRBV11-2	TRBJ2-2	NA	14	TGTGCCAGCAGCTTAAACCCAGACACCGGGGAGCTGTTTTTT	CASSLNPDTGELFF
TRBD2	TRBV7-2	TRBJ2-5	NA	16	TGTGCCAGCAGCTTAACGACTAGCGGGGGTTGGGAGACCCAGTACTTC	CASSLTTSGGWETQYF
TRBD1	TRBV2	TRBJ1-2	NA	12	TGTGCCAGCAGTCAGGGGGCGCGGGGCTACACCTTC	CASSQGARGYTF
NA	TRBV7-3	TRBJ1-1	NA	15	TGTGCCAGCAGCTTAAATCGAGAAAGGACCGCTGAAGCTTTCTTT	CASSLNRERTAEAFF
NA	TRBV5-4	TRBJ2-1	NA	16	TGTGCCAGCAGCCCCGGGGGGCGTCGGGCTTTGGATGAGCAGTTCTTC	CASSPGGRRALDEQFF
NA	TRBV9	TRBJ1-2	NA	13	TGTGCCAGCAGCGTAGGGGGGCTGGCTGGCTACACCTTC	CASSVGGLAGYTF
NA	TRBV19	TRBJ1-4	NA	13	TGTGCCAGTAGTATTGCAGGGCTTGAAAAACTGTTTTTT	CASSIAGLEKLFF
TRBD2	TRBV7-2	TRBJ2-3	NA	18	TGTGCCAGCAGCAAGCCCCCTAGCGGGGGGGCCGGCACAGATACGCAGTATTTT	CASSKPPSGGAGTDTQYF
NA	TRBV7-9	TRBJ1-2	NA	15	TGTGCCAGCACCCCAGGGGTCAGCAGGCCCTATGGCTACACCTTC	CASTPGVSRPYGYTF
NA	TRBV12-5	TRBJ2-1	NA	16	TGTGCTAGTGGTCTCACTCCCAGCGAGAGTGACAATGAGCAGTTCTTC	CASGLTPSESDNEQFF
TRBD1	TRBV5-1	TRBJ1-6	NA	18	TGCGCCAGCAGCTTGGGGCGGGACAGGGGCTCTTGGAATTCACCCCTCCACTTT	CASSLGRDRGSWNSPLHF
TRBD1	TRBV6-5	TRBJ2-2	NA	15	TGTGCCAGCAGTTCGACAGGGGGCCGCACCGGGGAGCTGTTTTTT	CASSSTGGRTGELFF
TRBD1	TRBV30	TRBJ1-2	NA	17	TGTGCCTGGACCGCAAGATCCGGGACAGGAGGGAACTATGGCTACACCTTC	CAWTARSGTGGNYGYTF
NA	TRBV7-9	TRBJ1-2	NA	16	TGTGCCAGCAGCTTAGCCGTAGTTGGGGTGAACTATGGCTACACCTTC	CASSLAVVGVNYGYTF
NA	TRBV12-3/TRBV12-4	TRBJ1-5	NA	13	TGTGCCAGCAGTGGGGGGGGAAATCAGCCCCAGCATTTT	CASSGGGNQPQHF
TRBD2	TRBV3-1/TRBV3-2	TRBJ2-3	NA	20	TGTGCCAGCAGCCAAGATCTAATAGGCGGGGGGGCCATAAGCACAGATACGCAGTATTTT	CASSQDLIGGGAISTDTQYF
NA	TRBV4-1	TRBJ1-1	NA	15	TGCGCCAGCAGCCAAGACGAAGGGGGTTGGACTGAAGCTTTCTTT	CASSQDEGGWTEAFF
NA	TRBV28	TRBJ1-3	NA	16	TGTGCCAGCAGCTTCGTCGGGGCAGATTCTGGAAACACCATATATTTT	CASSFVGADSGNTIYF
NA	TRBV6-5	TRBJ1-6	NA	14	TGTGCCAGCACCCTCGGGGGGGTAGGATCACCCCTCCACTTT	CASTLGGVGSPLHF
NA	TRBV5-1	TRBJ1-4	NA	15	TGCGCCAGCAGCTTGGGCCGGACAACTAATGAAAAACTGTTTTTT	CASSLGRTTNEKLFF
TRBD1	TRBV10-3	TRBJ1-4	NA	15	TGTGCCAGCAAGCGAGGGACAGGGGAGGAGGAAAAACTGTTTTTT	CASKRGTGEEEKLFF
NA	TRBV19	TRBJ1-2	NA	11	TGTGCCAGTAGTATGGGTGCTGGCTACACCTTC	CASSMGAGYTF
NA	TRBV19	TRBJ1-3	NA	15	TGTGCCAGTAGTATCGGGGTCGTCGCCGGAAACACCATATATTTT	CASSIGVVAGNTIYF
NA	TRBV5-4	TRBJ2-7	NA	15	TGTGCCAGCAGCTTGGGGCAGGGGAGCTCCTACGAGCAGTACTTC	CASSLGQGSSYEQYF
NA	TRBV27	TRBJ1-6	NA	14	TGTGCCAGCAGACCCGGCAGGGTCGGATCACCCCTCCACTTT	CASRPGRVGSPLHF
TRBD2	TRBV11-2	TRBJ2-1	NA	16	TGTGCCAGCAGCTTCCCACTAGCGGGGGGGTTTGGTGAGCAGTTCTTC	CASSFPLAGGFGEQFF
NA	TRBV3-1/TRBV3-2	TRBJ1-3	NA	15	TGTGCCAGCAGCCGTTGGCGGAGCTCTGGAAACACCATATATTTT	CASSRWRSSGNTIYF
TRBD2	TRBV29-1	TRBJ2-1	NA	18	TGCAGCGTTGAAGGTAATCTAGCGGGGGGCCACCTTAGGAATGAGCAGTTCTTC	CSVEGNLAGGHLRNEQFF
TRBD1	TRBV7-2	TRBJ1-6	NA	20	TGTGCCAGCAGCTTAGCCATGGGGGGACAGGGGTATTCCTATAATTCACCCCTCCACTTT	CASSLAMGGQGYSYNSPLHF
NA	TRBV12-5	TRBJ2-1	NA	16	TGTGCTAGTGGTTTGGGGAGGCTACCGCGGCATCTGAGCAAGTTCTTC	CASGLGRLPRHLSKFF
NA	TRBV7-3	TRBJ1-1	NA	15	TGTGCCAGCAGCTCAAAACCGGGACAGAACACTGAAGCTTTCTTT	CASSSKPGQNTEAFF
NA	TRBV6-5	TRBJ1-1	NA	15	TGTGCCAGCAGTTACTCGACTAACATGAACACTGAAGCTTTCTTT	CASSYSTNMNTEAFF
NA	TRBV9	TRBJ1-4	NA	14	TGTGCCAGCAGCGTTGCGGGGGGACGGGAAAAACTGTTTTTT	CASSVAGGREKLFF
NA	TRBV6-5	TRBJ2-7	NA	14	TGTGCCAGCACTAGGGACGGGCGGACCTACGAGCAGTACTTC	CASTRDGRTYEQYF
TRBD1	TRBV19	TRBJ1-2	NA	13	TGTGCCAGTAGTAATACAGGGGCCTATGGCTACACCTTC	CASSNTGAYGYTF
TRBD1	TRBV19	TRBJ1-1	NA	14	TGTGCCAGTAGTAAGACAGGGGTGAACACTGAAGCTTTCTTT	CASSKTGVNTEAFF
NA	TRBV6-5	TRBJ2-7	NA	14	TGTGCCAGCAACCGGGACGGGGCTAAGGACGAGCAGTACTTC	CASNRDGAKDEQYF
TRBD2	TRBV5-6	TRBJ2-5	NA	15	TGTGCCAGCACTTCTATGGCGGGGGGCCGGGAGACCCAGTACTTC	CASTSMAGGRETQYF
NA	TRBV6-2/TRBV6-3	TRBJ1-5	NA	13	TGTGCCAGCAGTTATTGGGCTGGTCAGCCCCAGCATTTT	CASSYWAGQPQHF
NA	TRBV25-1	TRBJ1-1	NA	15	TGTGCCAGCAGTGAATACAGACAGCAGAACACTGAAGCTTTCTTT	CASSEYRQQNTEAFF
TRBD1	TRBV7-6	TRBJ1-2	NA	16	TGTGCCAGCAGCTTAGGTGGCCAAGGGACAGGGGGAGGCTACACCTTC	CASSLGGQGTGGGYTF
NA	TRBV3-1/TRBV3-2	TRBJ2-1	once	14	TGTGCCAGCAGCCCGTACCGGTCCTACAATGAGCAGTTCTTC	CASSPYRSYNEQFF
NA	TRBV9	TRBJ2-5	NA	12	TGTGCCAGCAGCGTAGTGGGAGAGACCCAGTACTTC	CASSVVGETQYF
NA	TRBV4-2	TRBJ2-4	NA	15	TGTGCCAGCAGCCAAGATAGAGGTCCCAAAAACATTCAGTACTTC	CASSQDRGPKNIQYF
TRBD1	TRBV9	TRBJ2-6	NA	18	TGTGCCAGCAGCGTTACGGGACAGGGGGTATCTGGGGCCAACGTCCTGACTTTC	CASSVTGQGVSGANVLTF
TRBD1	TRBV5-1	TRBJ1-1	NA	14	TGCGCCAGCAGCTTTGACAGGGGTAACACTGAAGCTTTCTTT	CASSFDRGNTEAFF
NA	TRBV7-9	TRBJ1-5	NA	14	TGTGCCAGCAAGGGGGACGCTAGCAATCAGCCCCAGCATTTT	CASKGDASNQPQHF
NA	TRBV7-9	TRBJ2-7	NA	17	TGTGCCAGCAGCTTAGCCCCTCCCCAGAGCCTCTCCTACGAGCAGTACTTC	CASSLAPPQSLSYEQYF
NA	TRBV19	TRBJ1-1	NA	15	TGTGCCAGTAGTCCAGCTGCCCGAAGACAGATTGAAGCTTTCTTT	CASSPAARRQIEAFF